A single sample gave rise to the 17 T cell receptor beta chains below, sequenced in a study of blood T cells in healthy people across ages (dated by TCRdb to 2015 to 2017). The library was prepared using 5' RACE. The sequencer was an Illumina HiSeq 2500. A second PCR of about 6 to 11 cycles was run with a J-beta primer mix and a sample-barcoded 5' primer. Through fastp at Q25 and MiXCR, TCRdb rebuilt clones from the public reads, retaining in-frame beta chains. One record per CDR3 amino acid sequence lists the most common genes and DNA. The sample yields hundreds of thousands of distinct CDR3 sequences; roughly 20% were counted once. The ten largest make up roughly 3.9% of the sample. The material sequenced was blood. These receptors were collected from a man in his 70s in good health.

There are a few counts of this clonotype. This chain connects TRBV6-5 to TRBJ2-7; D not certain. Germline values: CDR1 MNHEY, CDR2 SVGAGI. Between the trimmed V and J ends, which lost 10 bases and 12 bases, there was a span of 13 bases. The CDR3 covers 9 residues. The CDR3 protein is CAIQPTPYF. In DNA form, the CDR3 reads TGTGCCATCCAGCCGACCCCGTACTTC.

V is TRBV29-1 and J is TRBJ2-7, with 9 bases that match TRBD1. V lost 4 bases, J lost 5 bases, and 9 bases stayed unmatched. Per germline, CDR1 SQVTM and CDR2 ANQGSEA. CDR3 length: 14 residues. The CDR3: CSVVFQDRGNEQYF. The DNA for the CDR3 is TGCAGCGTTGTATTTCAGGACAGGGGTAACGAGCAGTACTTC.

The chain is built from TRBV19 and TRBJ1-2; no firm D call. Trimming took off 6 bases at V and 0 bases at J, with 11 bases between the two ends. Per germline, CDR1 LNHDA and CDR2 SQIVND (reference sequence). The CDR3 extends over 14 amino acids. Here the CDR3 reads CASRSIEANYGYTF. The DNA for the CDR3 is TGTGCCAGTAGGAGTATCGAAGCTAACTATGGCTACACCTTC.

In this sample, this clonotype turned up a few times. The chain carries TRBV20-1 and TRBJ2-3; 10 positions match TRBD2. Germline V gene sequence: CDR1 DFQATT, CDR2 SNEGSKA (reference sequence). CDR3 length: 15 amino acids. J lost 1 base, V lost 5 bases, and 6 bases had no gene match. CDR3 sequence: CSAYGLADRTDTQYF. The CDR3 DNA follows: TGCAGTGCTTACGGACTAGCGGACCGCACAGATACGCAGTATTTT.

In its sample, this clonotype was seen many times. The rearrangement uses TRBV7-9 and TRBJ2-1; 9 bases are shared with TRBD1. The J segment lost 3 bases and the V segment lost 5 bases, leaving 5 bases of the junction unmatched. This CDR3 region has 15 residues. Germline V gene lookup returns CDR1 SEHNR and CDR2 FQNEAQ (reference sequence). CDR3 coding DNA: TGTGCCAGCAGCCCCCCGGGACAGGGCTACAATGAGCAGTTCTTC. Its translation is CASSPPGQGYNEQFF. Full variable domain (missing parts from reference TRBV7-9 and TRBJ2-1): DTGVSQNPRHKITKRGQNVTFRCDPISEHNRLYWYRQTLGQGPEFLTYFQNEAQLEKSRLLSDRFSAERPKGSFSTLEIQRTEQGDSAMYLCASSPPGQGYNEQFFGPGTRLTVL.

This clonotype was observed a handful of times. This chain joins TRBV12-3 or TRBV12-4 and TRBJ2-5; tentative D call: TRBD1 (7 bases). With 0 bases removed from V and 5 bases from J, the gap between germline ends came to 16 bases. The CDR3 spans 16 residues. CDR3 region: CASSLALAQGGETQYF. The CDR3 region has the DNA TGTGCCAGCAGTTTAGCCCTAGCCCAGGGGGGCGAGACCCAGTACTTC.

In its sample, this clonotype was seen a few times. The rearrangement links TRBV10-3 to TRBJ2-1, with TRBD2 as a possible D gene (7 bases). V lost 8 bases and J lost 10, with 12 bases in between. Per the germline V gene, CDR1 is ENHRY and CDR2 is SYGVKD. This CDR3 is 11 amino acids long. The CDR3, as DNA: TGTGCCATCGGCGGGGGCGGGGAGCAGTTCTTC. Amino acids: CAIGGGGEQFF.

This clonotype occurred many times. Here the CDR3 reads CASSLEAYNEQFF. Written as DNA, the CDR3 is TGTGCCAGCTCATTGGAGGCCTACAATGAGCAGTTCTTC. The chain couples TRBV12-3 or TRBV12-4 to TRBJ2-1, with D maybe TRBD2 (5 bases). The CDR3 sequence is 13 residues long. Trimming stripped 8 bases from V and 2 bases from J, with 10 bases between.

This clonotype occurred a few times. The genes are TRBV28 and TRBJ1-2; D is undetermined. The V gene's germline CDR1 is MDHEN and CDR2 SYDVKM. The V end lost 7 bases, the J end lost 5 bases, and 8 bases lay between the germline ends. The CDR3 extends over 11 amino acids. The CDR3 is CASKREYGYTF. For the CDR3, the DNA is TGTGCCAGCAAGAGGGAGTATGGCTACACCTTC.

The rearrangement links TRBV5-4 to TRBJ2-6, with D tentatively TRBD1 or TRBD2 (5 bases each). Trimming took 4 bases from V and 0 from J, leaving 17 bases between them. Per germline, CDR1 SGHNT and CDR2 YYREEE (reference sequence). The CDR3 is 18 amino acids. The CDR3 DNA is TGTGCCAGCAGCACGGGGACGGGGCTTAACTCTGGGGCCAACGTCCTGACTTTC. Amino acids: CASSTGTGLNSGANVLTF.

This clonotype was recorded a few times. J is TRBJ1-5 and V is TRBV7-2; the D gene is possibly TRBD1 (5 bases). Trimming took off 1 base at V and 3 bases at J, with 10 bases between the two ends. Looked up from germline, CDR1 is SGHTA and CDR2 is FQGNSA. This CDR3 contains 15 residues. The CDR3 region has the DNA TGTGCCAGCAGCTTAGGGGGGACCGACAATCAGCCCCAGCATTTT. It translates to CASSLGGTDNQPQHF.

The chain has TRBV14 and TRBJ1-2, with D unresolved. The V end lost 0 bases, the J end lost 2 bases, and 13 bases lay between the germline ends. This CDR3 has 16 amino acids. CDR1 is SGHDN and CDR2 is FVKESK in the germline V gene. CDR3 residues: CASSQDRMGWNYGYTF. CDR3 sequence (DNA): TGTGCCAGCAGCCAAGATCGGATGGGCTGGAACTATGGCTACACCTTC.

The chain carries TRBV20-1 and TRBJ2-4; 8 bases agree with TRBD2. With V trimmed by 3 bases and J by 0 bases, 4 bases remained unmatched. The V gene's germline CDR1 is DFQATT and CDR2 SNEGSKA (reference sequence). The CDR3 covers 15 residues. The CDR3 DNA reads TGCAGTGCTAGCGCACTAGCGGTAGCCAAAAACATTCAGTACTTC. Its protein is CSASALAVAKNIQYF.

In DNA form, the CDR3 reads TGCAGTGCTCCGACTAGCGGGATTACCTACGAGCAGTACTTC. It yields the protein CSAPTSGITYEQYF. The gene calls are TRBV20-1 and TRBJ2-7, with TRBD2 identical over 11 bases. The CDR3 spans 14 residues. CDR1 and CDR2 from the germline V gene are DFQATT and SNEGSKA (reference sequence). V lost 5 bases to trimming and J lost 2 bases; unmatched junction nucleotides: 5.

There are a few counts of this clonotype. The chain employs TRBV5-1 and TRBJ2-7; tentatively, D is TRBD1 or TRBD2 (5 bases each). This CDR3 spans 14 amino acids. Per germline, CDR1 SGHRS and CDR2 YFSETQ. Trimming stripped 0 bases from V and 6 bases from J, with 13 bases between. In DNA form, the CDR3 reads TGCGCCAGCAGCTTGGGGGGACCGGGTGTCGAGCAGTACTTC. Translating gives CASSLGGPGVEQYF.

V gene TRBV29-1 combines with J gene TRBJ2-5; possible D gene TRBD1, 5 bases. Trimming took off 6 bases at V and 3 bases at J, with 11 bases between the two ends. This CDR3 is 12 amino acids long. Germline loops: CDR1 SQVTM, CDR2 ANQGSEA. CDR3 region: CSVLDKKETQYF. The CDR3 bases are TGCAGCGTATTGGACAAGAAAGAGACCCAGTACTTC.

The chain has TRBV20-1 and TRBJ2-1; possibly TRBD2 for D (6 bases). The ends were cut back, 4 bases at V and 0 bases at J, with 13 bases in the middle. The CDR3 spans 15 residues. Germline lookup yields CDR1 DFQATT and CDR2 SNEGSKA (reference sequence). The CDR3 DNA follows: TGCAGTGCTAAGCGGTTGCGGGACTCCTACAATGAGCAGTTCTTC. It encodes CSAKRLRDSYNEQFF.